The entry below describes one T cell receptor (beta chain). Its antigen is not identified. This specimen belongs to a study of shared clonotypes between healthy human individuals. Data came from immunoSEQ multiplex PCR; TCRdb stores just in-frame clones and leaves some out. The sample includes 2 million to 2.5 million clones, 80% to 95% of them seen just once. Study findings and constraints: A reduction in generation probabilities was seen for non-shared clonotypes relative to those shared by all four donors. Shared across several donors were roughly 4.7% of the naive CD4 clonotypes.

The origin of this receptor is a man aged 18 to 30 in good health. Some clones in this sample may be carry-over from other donors' samples. Source material: naive CD4+ T cells from PBMCs. Subset denoted: CD45RA+ positively selected.

In nucleotides, the CDR3 is TGTGCCAGTACCCCGACGGCTGGAAACACCATATATTTT. Translating it yields CASTPTAGNTIYF. The chain has TRBV28 and TRBJ1-3; D call uncertain. Trimming pared 9 bases from V and 2 bases from J, leaving 11 bases between. Germline loops: CDR1 MDHEN, CDR2 SYDVKM. This CDR3 comprises 13 residues.